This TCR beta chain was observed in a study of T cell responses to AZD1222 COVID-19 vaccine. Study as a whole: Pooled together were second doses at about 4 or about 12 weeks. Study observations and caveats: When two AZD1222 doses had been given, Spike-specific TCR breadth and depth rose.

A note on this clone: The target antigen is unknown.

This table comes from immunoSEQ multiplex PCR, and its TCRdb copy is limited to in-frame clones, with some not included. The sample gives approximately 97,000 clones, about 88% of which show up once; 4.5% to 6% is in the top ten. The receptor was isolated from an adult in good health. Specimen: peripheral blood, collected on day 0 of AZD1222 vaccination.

CDR3 bases: TGCAGTGCCCAGGGGTCCTACGAGCAGTACTTC. Translation gives CSAQGSYEQYF. This chain uses TRBV20-1 with TRBJ2-7; maybe TRBD1 (6 bases). CDR1 and CDR2 from the germline V gene are DFQATT and SNEGSKA (reference sequence). There are 11 residues in the CDR3. V was cut by 6 bases and J by 1 base, with 7 bases left in between.